Each of the 10 T cell receptor beta chains below was sequenced from the same sample in a study of early T cells in non-severe SARS-CoV-2 infection. TCRdb analysed the 5' RACE reads with MiXCR anew, one entry per CDR3 protein. The sample shows about 64,000 distinct CDR3 sequences, over 4.5% of them seen only once. Sequencing used whole blood. The receptors were sampled from an adult who was a healthcare worker with PCR-confirmed SARS-CoV-2 infection or an uninfected control (not recorded which).

This clonotype was detected ten times or more. CDR3 in amino acids: CASSQGYSNQPQHF. The DNA for the CDR3 is TGTGCCAGCAGCCAGGGTTATAGCAATCAGCCCCAGCATTTT. This chain connects TRBV7-2 to TRBJ1-5; maybe TRBD1 (5 bases). There are 14 residues in the CDR3. The V end lost 5 bases, the J end lost 0 bases, and 8 bases lay between the germline ends. Germline CDR1 SGHTA, CDR2 FQGNSA.

In its sample, this clonotype was seen a few times. The chain links TRBV19 to TRBJ2-1; 9 nucleotides align to TRBD2. The ends lost 2 bases at V and 4 bases at J; junction bases unmatched: 9. The V gene's germline CDR1 is LNHDA and CDR2 SQIVND (reference sequence). The CDR3 totals 17 residues. CDR3 sequence reads: CASSIKPLAGRYNEQFF. The CDR3 nucleotides read TGTGCCAGTAGTATAAAGCCCCTAGCGGGAAGGTACAATGAGCAGTTCTTC.

To note about this clonotype: At one of its ends the junction is not consistent with the germline gene, which may arise from a read error. The V call is TRBV20-1, the J call TRBJ2-3; maybe TRBD2 (5 bases). Germline V gene data show CDR1 as DFQATT and CDR2 as SNEGSKA (reference sequence). The CDR3 consists of 12 residues. CDR3 nucleotide sequence: TGCGGTGCCCGAGCGGTCACAGATACGCAGTATTTT. It specifies CGARAVTDTQYF.

This clonotype was recorded at least ten times. For the CDR3, the DNA is TGTGCCAGCAGTTACTCAGGCAGGGCGGTACTGAAAGATGGCTACACCTTC. It encodes CASSYSGRAVLKDGYTF. The chain joins TRBV6-5 to TRBJ1-2; tentative D call: TRBD1 (5 bases). The CDR3 extends over 17 amino acids. Per the germline V gene, CDR1 is MNHEY and CDR2 is SVGAGI. Trimming removed 0 bases from V and 6 bases from J, with 20 bases in between.

This clonotype was picked up many times. This chain uses TRBV9 with TRBJ2-2; the match to TRBD2 covers 7 bases. Germline lookup yields CDR1 SGDLS and CDR2 YYNGEE. The V and J ends lost 0 bases and 3 bases, in that order; junction bases with no gene match: 5. The CDR3 length is 16 residues. CDR3: CASSVAGGGYTGELFF. CDR3 bases: TGTGCCAGCAGCGTAGCAGGCGGGGGATACACCGGGGAGCTGTTTTTT.

This clonotype turned up a few times. The chain recombines TRBV7-9 with TRBJ2-7; D call uncertain. This CDR3 is built from 13 residues. CDR1 is SEHNR, CDR2 FQNEAQ, per germline (reference sequence). V was trimmed by 6 bases and J by 0 bases, leaving 9 bases between them. The CDR3 reads CASSFGDSYEQYF. The CDR3 nucleotides are TGTGCCAGCAGTTTTGGGGACTCCTACGAGCAGTACTTC.

This clonotype was counted many times. In DNA, the CDR3 is TGCAGCGTTGAAGGGGTGAACACTGAAGCTTTCTTT. It yields the protein CSVEGVNTEAFF. The J gene is TRBJ1-1, the V gene TRBV29-1; D uncertain. Per the germline V gene, CDR1 is SQVTM and CDR2 is ANQGSEA. V lost 1 base and J 0 bases, leaving 3 bases between the germline ends. The CDR3 has 12 residues.

Many counts were recorded for this clonotype. This chain connects TRBV27 to TRBJ2-1; D perhaps matches TRBD2 (6 bases). Germline CDR1 and CDR2: MNHEY and SMNVEV (reference sequence). The germline V and J ends were trimmed by 4 bases and 7 bases, with 11 bases remaining between them. The CDR3 length is 13 residues. The CDR3 region is CASSSSVGNEQFF. The CDR3 region has the DNA TGTGCCAGCAGTTCTAGCGTGGGGAATGAGCAGTTCTTC.

This clonotype was seen at least ten times. The CDR3 DNA follows: TGCAGTGCTAGGTGGAGCGGGGGTGCTACGGAAGGGGCCAACGTCCTGACTTTC. This translates into CSARWSGGATEGANVLTF. J is TRBJ2-6 and V is TRBV20-1; 8 bases are shared with TRBD2. CDR1 is DFQATT, CDR2 SNEGSKA, per germline (reference sequence). This CDR3 is built from 18 residues. The trim removed 3 bases at V and 4 bases at J, leaving 14 bases unmatched.

This clonotype was recorded a few times. The chain couples TRBV6-2 or TRBV6-3 to TRBJ2-3; 7 bases match TRBD1. The V segment lost 2 bases and the J segment 2 bases; nucleotides outside the gene matches: 10. CDR1 is MNHEY, CDR2 SVGEGT, per germline. The CDR3 sequence is 17 residues long. In DNA form, the CDR3 reads TGTGCCAGCAGTTACGGCGATAACAGGGGCCTCACAGATACGCAGTATTTT. This gives the protein CASSYGDNRGLTDTQYF.